The 24 T cell receptor beta chains below were found in one sample sequenced in a study of T cell responses to AZD1222 COVID-19 vaccine. Sequenced by immunoSEQ multiplex PCR; TCRdb stores in-frame clones only, minus some. The table includes roughly 75,000 clones, 80% to 85% detected once. This material consisted of peripheral blood, taken on day 0 of AZD1222 vaccination. Receptor source: an adult in good health.

J is TRBJ1-2 and V is TRBV27; tentative D call: TRBD1 (5 bases). Trimming stripped 2 bases from V and 4 bases from J, with 8 bases between. CDR3 length: 13 amino acids. From germline, CDR1 is MNHEY and CDR2 SMNVEV (reference sequence). The CDR3 protein is CASSLTGGYGYTF. As DNA, the CDR3 is TGTGCCAGCAGTTTAACAGGCGGCTATGGCTACACCTTC.

V usage is TRBV28 and J usage is TRBJ1-3; no reliable D call. The germline V and J ends were trimmed by 6 bases and 0 bases, with 9 bases remaining between them. Looked up from germline, CDR1 is MDHEN and CDR2 is SYDVKM. The CDR3 is 14 amino acids. The CDR3 loop is CASSGPSSGNTIYF. The CDR3 DNA is TGTGCCAGCAGCGGCCCTTCCTCTGGAAACACCATATATTTT.

V and J are TRBV7-9 and TRBJ1-5, with TRBD1 matching 9 bases. Germline V CDR1 and CDR2: SEHNR, FQNEAQ (reference sequence). The CDR3 has 13 amino acids. Losses at the gene ends were 3 bases for V and 10 bases for J; bases not matched to a gene: 4. This chain's CDR3 is CASSLGQGNPQHF. The CDR3 DNA follows: TGTGCCAGCAGCTTGGGACAGGGAAACCCCCAGCATTTT.

The V and J genes are TRBV9 and TRBJ1-1; no firm D call. The CDR3 runs 13 residues. Germline CDR1 and CDR2: SGDLS and YYNGEE. V was trimmed by 4 bases and J by 2 bases, leaving 9 bases between them. CDR3 region: CASSPWGNTEAFF. For the CDR3, the DNA is TGTGCCAGCAGCCCCTGGGGTAACACTGAAGCTTTCTTT.

This clone was seen more than once but under ten times. The gene calls are TRBV4-2 and TRBJ2-3; possible D gene TRBD2, 5 bases. The V gene lost 1 base and the J gene lost 0 bases, with 11 bases spanning the gap. CDR1 and CDR2 (germline): LGHNA, YNFKEQ. This CDR3 has 16 amino acids. CDR3 nucleotide sequence: TGTGCCAGCAGCCAAGCCGGACCGGGGAGCACAGATACGCAGTATTTT. It codes for CASSQAGPGSTDTQYF.

Concerning this clone: Other DNA variants within this sample encode the same CDR3. The chain employs TRBV6-5 and TRBJ1-6; a possible D gene is TRBD1 (6 bases). This CDR3 region has 15 residues. Germline lookup yields CDR1 MNHEY and CDR2 SVGAGI. Deletions cut 0 bases from V and 5 bases from J, with 8 bases between. The CDR3 coding sequence is TGTGCCAGCAGTTACTCGGGGGCTGATAATTCACCCCTCCACTTT. Protein product: CASSYSGADNSPLHF.

V and J are TRBV6-5 and TRBJ1-2; TRBD1 matches at 7 bases. The ends lost 4 bases at V and 3 bases at J; junction bases unmatched: 2. CDR3 size: 13 residues. Germline V CDR1 and CDR2: MNHEY, SVGAGI. For the CDR3, the DNA is TGTGCCAGCAGTTGGCAGGGGGACTATGGCTACACCTTC. Its translation: CASSWQGDYGYTF.

The genes are TRBV5-6 and TRBJ2-7; 9 bases align to TRBD1. The CDR3 runs to 13 residues. Germline trimming cut 6 bases from V and 2 bases from J; bases unmatched to any gene: 3. CDR1 and CDR2 (germline): SGHDT, YYEEEE. CDR3 sequence reads: CASTRTGAYEQYF. CDR3 DNA: TGTGCCAGCACCCGGACAGGGGCCTACGAGCAGTACTTC.

This sequence joins TRBV6-5 and TRBJ1-3; 7 positions match TRBD1. This CDR3 is 15 amino acids long. Germline values: CDR1 MNHEY, CDR2 SVGAGI. Trimming at V came to 6 bases and at J to 4 bases, leaving 9 bases not matched to a gene. In DNA, the CDR3 is TGTGCCAGCAGGAACAGAGGGACAGTCGGAAACACCATATATTTT. Translating it yields CASRNRGTVGNTIYF.

The chain employs TRBV18 and TRBJ1-2, with D uncertain. Germline assignment: CDR1 KGHSH and CDR2 LQKENI. Trimming pared 3 bases from V and 3 bases from J, leaving 14 bases between. The length of the CDR3 is 15 residues. The CDR3 DNA follows: TGTGCCAGCTCACCCACCTTACACGATCACTATGGCTACACCTTC. Translation gives CASSPTLHDHYGYTF.

The rearrangement joins TRBV7-8 to TRBJ1-1, with 8 bases that match TRBD1. The CDR3 sequence is 16 residues long. The germline CDR1 and CDR2 sequences are SGHVS and FQNEAQ. V lost 2 bases to trimming and J lost 6 bases; unmatched junction nucleotides: 11. CDR3 in DNA: TGTGCCAGCAGCTTACTACTCGGACAGGGAGGGTCTGAAGCTTTCTTT. Translated, it gives CASSLLLGQGGSEAFF.

This chain connects TRBV6-5 to TRBJ1-1, with 8 nucleotides matching TRBD1. CDR1 MNHEY and CDR2 SVGAGI come from the germline V gene. V gave up 6 bases and J gave up 2 bases; unmatched junction bases: 5. The CDR3 runs to 14 residues. CDR3 residues: CASRGGQGNTEAFF. For the CDR3, the DNA is TGTGCCAGCAGAGGAGGACAGGGTAACACTGAAGCTTTCTTT.

The V and J genes are TRBV12-3 or TRBV12-4 and TRBJ1-2, with D maybe TRBD1 (6 bases). The CDR3 has 13 amino acids. Between the trimmed V and J ends, which lost 3 bases and 6 bases, there was a span of 11 bases. The CDR3, as DNA: TGTGCCAGCAGTTTGTTAGGGGGAGATGGCTACACCTTC. This sequence encodes CASSLLGGDGYTF.

The gene calls are TRBV2 and TRBJ2-5, with D possibly matching TRBD1 (5 bases). Trimming left V 2 bases short and J 7 bases short, with 8 bases between. The CDR3 spans 12 residues. The V gene's germline CDR1 is SNHLY and CDR2 FYNNEI. Written as DNA, the CDR3 is TGTGCCAGCAGTGAACTGGGGCCGACCCAGTACTTC. Translated, it gives CASSELGPTQYF.

The chain uses TRBV7-3 and TRBJ2-5; 11 nucleotides agree with TRBD2. The CDR3 is 13 residues long. V trimming: 5 bases; J trimming: 5 bases; junction bases outside the gene matches: 1. Germline V lookup: CDR1 SGHTA, CDR2 FQGTGA. The CDR3 here is CASSRTSGETQYF. The CDR3, as DNA: TGTGCCAGCAGCCGGACTAGCGGGGAGACCCAGTACTTC.

In this sample, this clone turned up a few times. The chain carries TRBV5-4 and TRBJ2-5; D not certain. The germline CDR1 and CDR2 sequences are SGHNT and YYREEE (reference sequence). This CDR3 comprises 13 residues. The V end was cut by 1 base, the J end by 5 bases, with 9 bases between. CDR3 amino acids: CASSLKVLETQYF. DNA for the CDR3: TGTGCCAGCAGCTTGAAGGTGTTGGAGACCCAGTACTTC.

The chain employs TRBV5-1 and TRBJ2-3; TRBD1 is a possible D gene (6 bases). Trimming took 0 bases from V and 3 from J, leaving 14 bases between them. Germline V CDR1 and CDR2: SGHRS, YFSETQ. This CDR3 contains 16 residues. The CDR3 region has the DNA TGCGCCAGCAGCTTGGCCCAGGGACATGGGACAGATACGCAGTATTTT. Amino acids: CASSLAQGHGTDTQYF. Filled out from reference TRBV5-1 and TRBJ2-3, the complete variable domain reads KAGVTQTPRYLIKTRGQQVTLSCSPISGHRSVSWYQQTPGQGLQFLFEYFSETQRNKGNFPGRFSGRQFSNSRSEMNVSTLELGDSALYLCASSLAQGHGTDTQYFGPGTRLTVL.

This clone was seen only a few times. The chain recombines TRBV7-2 with TRBJ1-2; 9 nucleotides agree with TRBD1. The CDR3 extends over 16 amino acids. V was pared by 5 bases and J by 4 bases, with 11 bases of the junction left unmatched. Looked up from germline, CDR1 is SGHTA and CDR2 is FQGNSA. CDR3 in amino acids: CASSLPGTGSPYGYTF. In DNA, the CDR3 is TGTGCCAGCAGCCTCCCCGGGACAGGGAGCCCCTATGGCTACACCTTC.

The V gene is TRBV5-1, the J gene TRBJ1-1; TRBD1 is a possible D gene (5 bases). This CDR3 comprises 15 residues. Trimming took off 2 bases at V and 2 bases at J, with 13 bases between the two ends. Germline V gene lookup returns CDR1 SGHRS and CDR2 YFSETQ. The CDR3 region is CASSLTGTSNTEAFF. CDR3 sequence (DNA): TGCGCCAGCAGCTTAACGGGGACCTCTAACACTGAAGCTTTCTTT.

This chain joins TRBV5-4 and TRBJ2-3; D might be TRBD2 (6 bases). The V end lost 2 bases, the J end lost 7 bases, and 20 bases lay between the germline ends. Germline V gives CDR1 SGHNT, CDR2 YYREEE (reference sequence). The CDR3 has 16 amino acids. The CDR3 spells CASSFWRGRDYNTQYF. The CDR3 DNA reads as TGTGCCAGCAGCTTCTGGCGGGGCAGGGATTATAATACGCAGTATTTT.

The V call is TRBV7-9, the J call TRBJ1-6; 7 bases align to TRBD1. CDR1 and CDR2 (germline): SEHNR, FQNEAQ (reference sequence). This CDR3 is 15 amino acids long. With V trimmed by 1 base and J by 8 bases, 5 bases remained unmatched. The CDR3 DNA reads TGTGCCAGCAGCTTAGGGCAGGGGGGTGATTCACCCCTCCACTTT. Its translation is CASSLGQGGDSPLHF. The full variable domain, rest sourced from reference TRBV7-9 and TRBJ1-6, is DTGVSQNPRHKITKRGQNVTFRCDPISEHNRLYWYRQTLGQGPEFLTYFQNEAQLEKSRLLSDRFSAERPKGSFSTLEIQRTEQGDSAMYLCASSLGQGGDSPLHFGNGTRLTVT.

The genes are TRBV2 and TRBJ2-7; D uncertain. The CDR3 is made up of 12 amino acids. CDR1 SNHLY and CDR2 FYNNEI come from the germline V gene. V shed 6 bases and J shed 11 bases, with 17 bases lying between them. The CDR3 DNA reads as TGTGCCAGCAGCACAGTACAGAGTGGGGAGTACTTC. Its translation is CASSTVQSGEYF.

The chain recombines TRBV6-6 with TRBJ1-1; TRBD1 aligns across 7 bases. The length of the CDR3 is 12 residues. The junction had 8 bases not matched to a gene; V was cut back by 5 bases and J by 11 bases. CDR1 is MNHNY, CDR2 SVGAGI, per germline (reference sequence). Here the CDR3 reads CASSTGGQRAFF. In nucleotides, the CDR3 is TGTGCCAGCAGTACGGGGGGACAGAGGGCTTTCTTT.

This chain links TRBV9 with TRBJ1-5, with TRBD1 matching over 8 bases. The CDR3 sequence is 18 residues long. J lost 2 bases, V lost 4 bases, and 14 bases had no gene match. Germline V gives CDR1 SGDLS, CDR2 YYNGEE. The CDR3: CASSPGTGTVGGNQPQHF. The CDR3 DNA sequence: TGTGCCAGCAGCCCCGGGACAGGAACTGTGGGTGGCAATCAGCCCCAGCATTTT.